This is a list of T cell receptor beta chains from one sample in a study of T cell clonotyping in hematopoietic cell transplantation. Some clones are missing from TCRdb's copy, which holds only in-frame ones; the method was immunoSEQ multiplex PCR. The table has 13,000 to 15,000 clones, around three fifths seen once; the top ten hold roughly 10%. The sample taken for sequencing was PBMCs. These receptors all stem from a human donor who either received an allogeneic hematopoietic cell transplant for a myeloid malignancy or was a related donor (not recorded which). Some clones in this sample may be carry-over from other donors' samples. Both conserved end residues are part of each CDR3. Fields, in order: D gene, J gene, clone size, V gene, CDR3 DNA, CDR3 protein. A D gene is named only where the DNA matches it firmly. Only some rows state a clone size, as once, few, many or a class for expanded clones.

>NA|TRBJ2-1|NA|TRBV25-1
TGTGCCAGCAGTGTAACCGGGGGCCTAAGGAATGAGCAGTTCTTC
CASSVTGGLRNEQFF
>TRBD1|TRBJ1-4|NA|TRBV6-6
TGTGCCGCAACAGGACAGGGCTCTAATGAAAAACTGTTTTTT
CAATGQGSNEKLFF
>NA|TRBJ2-7|NA|TRBV6-1
TGTGCCAGCAGGGCCGGACTGTACGAGCAGTACTTC
CASRAGLYEQYF
>NA|TRBJ1-5|NA|TRBV27
TGTGCCAGCACTCCTCTAGGGGTCAATCAGCCCCAGCATTTT
CASTPLGVNQPQHF
>NA|TRBJ1-4|NA|TRBV21-1
TGTGCCAGAGGGGGGGTCGGAACTAATGAAAAACTGTTTTTT
CARGGVGTNEKLFF
>NA|TRBJ1-2|NA|TRBV30
TGTGCCTGGGTCCTGGACCAGGGAGGCTACACCTTC
CAWVLDQGGYTF
>NA|TRBJ1-4|NA|TRBV19
TGTGCCAGTAGTAGCTCCGCAGGCCGGGATGAAAAACTGTTTTTT
CASSSSAGRDEKLFF
>NA|TRBJ2-7|NA|TRBV4-3
TGCGCCAGCAGCCCCACCCTCTTGGGGTACGAGCAGTACTTC
CASSPTLLGYEQYF
>TRBD2|TRBJ2-1|NA|TRBV30
TGTGCCTGGAGTCCTCCTGGAGCGGGAGCTTGGAATGAGCAGTTCTTC
CAWSPPGAGAWNEQFF
>NA|TRBJ2-1|NA|TRBV5-6
TGTGCCAGCACCCTTGGCGTCTACAATGAGCAGTTCTTC
CASTLGVYNEQFF
>NA|TRBJ1-2|NA|TRBV19
TGTGCCAGTAGTGGAGAGACAATGGGGAACTATGGCTACACCTTC
CASSGETMGNYGYTF
>TRBD1|TRBJ2-3|few|TRBV6-5
TGTGCCAGCAGTTCACCGGGACAGGGACTATATACGCAGTATTTT
CASSSPGQGLYTQYF
>NA|TRBJ2-7|NA|TRBV2
TGTGCCAGCATACGGACACCCCCTCGCTTTCCGTACTTC
CASIRTPPRFPYF
>NA|TRBJ2-1|NA|TRBV6-6
TGTGCCAGCATTAGTGAGTTGTACAATGAGCAGTTCTTC
CASISELYNEQFF
>NA|TRBJ2-7|NA|TRBV4-1
TGCGCCAGCAGCCAAACGGACTTTTCTACCTACGAGCAGTACTTC
CASSQTDFSTYEQYF